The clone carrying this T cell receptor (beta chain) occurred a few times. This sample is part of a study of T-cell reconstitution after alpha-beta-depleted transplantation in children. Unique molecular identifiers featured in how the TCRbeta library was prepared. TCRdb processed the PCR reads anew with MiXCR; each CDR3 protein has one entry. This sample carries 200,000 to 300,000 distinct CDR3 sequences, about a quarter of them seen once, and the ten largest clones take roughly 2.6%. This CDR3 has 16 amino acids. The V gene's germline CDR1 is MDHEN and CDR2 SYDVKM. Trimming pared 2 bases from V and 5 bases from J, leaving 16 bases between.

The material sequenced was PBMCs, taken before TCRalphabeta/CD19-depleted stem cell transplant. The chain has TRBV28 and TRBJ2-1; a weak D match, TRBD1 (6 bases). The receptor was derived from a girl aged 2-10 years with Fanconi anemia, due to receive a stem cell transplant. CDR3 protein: CASSLNGAGEHNEQFF. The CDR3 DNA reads TGTGCCAGCAGTTTAAATGGGGCAGGGGAACACAATGAGCAGTTCTTC.